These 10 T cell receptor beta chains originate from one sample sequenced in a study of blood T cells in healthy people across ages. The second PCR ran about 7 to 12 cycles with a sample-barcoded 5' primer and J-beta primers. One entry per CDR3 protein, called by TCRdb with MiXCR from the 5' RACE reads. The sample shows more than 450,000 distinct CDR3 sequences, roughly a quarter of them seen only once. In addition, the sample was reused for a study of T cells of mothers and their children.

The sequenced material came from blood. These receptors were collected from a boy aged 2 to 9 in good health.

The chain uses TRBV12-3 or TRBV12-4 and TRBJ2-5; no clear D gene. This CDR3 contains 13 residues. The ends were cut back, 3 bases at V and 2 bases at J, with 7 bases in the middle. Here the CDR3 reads CASSFLLQETQYF. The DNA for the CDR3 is TGTGCCAGCAGTTTTTTACTACAAGAGACCCAGTACTTC.

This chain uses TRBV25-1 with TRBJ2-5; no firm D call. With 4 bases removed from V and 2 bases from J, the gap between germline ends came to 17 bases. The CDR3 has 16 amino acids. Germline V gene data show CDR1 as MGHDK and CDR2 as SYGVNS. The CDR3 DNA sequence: TGTGCCAGCAGTGGATCACCCCCTTGGATTCAAGAGACCCAGTACTTC. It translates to CASSGSPPWIQETQYF.

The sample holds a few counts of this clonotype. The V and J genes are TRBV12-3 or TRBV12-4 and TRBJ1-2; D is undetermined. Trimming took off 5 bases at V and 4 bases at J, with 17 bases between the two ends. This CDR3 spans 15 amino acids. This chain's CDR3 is CASSPTNSGGYGYTF. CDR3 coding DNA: TGTGCCAGCAGTCCCACGAACAGTGGTGGCTATGGCTACACCTTC.

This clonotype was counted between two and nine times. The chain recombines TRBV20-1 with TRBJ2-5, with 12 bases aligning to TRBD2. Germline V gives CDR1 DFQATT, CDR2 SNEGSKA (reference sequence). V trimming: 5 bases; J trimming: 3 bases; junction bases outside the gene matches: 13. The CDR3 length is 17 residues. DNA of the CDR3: TGCAGTGCTCTAAGGCCAAGGACTAGCGGGAACAAAGAGACCCAGTACTTC. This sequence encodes CSALRPRTSGNKETQYF.

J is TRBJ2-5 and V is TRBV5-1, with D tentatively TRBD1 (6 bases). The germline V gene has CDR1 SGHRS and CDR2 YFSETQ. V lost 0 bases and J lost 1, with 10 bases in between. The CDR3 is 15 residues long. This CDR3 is CASSLAGARQETQYF. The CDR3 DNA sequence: TGCGCCAGCAGCTTGGCAGGGGCCCGCCAAGAGACCCAGTACTTC.

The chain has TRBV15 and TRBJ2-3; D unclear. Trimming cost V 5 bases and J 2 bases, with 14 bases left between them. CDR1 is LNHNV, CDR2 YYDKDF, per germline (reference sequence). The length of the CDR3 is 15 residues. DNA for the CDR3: TGTGCCACCAGCTACAAATCTTTTGACACAGATACGCAGTATTTT. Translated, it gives CATSYKSFDTDTQYF.

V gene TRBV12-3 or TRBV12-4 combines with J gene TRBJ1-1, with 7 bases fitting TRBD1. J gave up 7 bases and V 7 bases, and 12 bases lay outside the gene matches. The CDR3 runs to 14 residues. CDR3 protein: CASNLQGPMIEAFF. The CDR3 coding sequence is TGTGCCAGCAACCTACAGGGGCCGATGATTGAAGCTTTCTTT.

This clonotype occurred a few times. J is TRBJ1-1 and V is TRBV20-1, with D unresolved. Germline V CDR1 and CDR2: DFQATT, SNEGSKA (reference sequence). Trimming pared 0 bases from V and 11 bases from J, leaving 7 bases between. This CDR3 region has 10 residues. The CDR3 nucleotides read TGCAGTGCTAGAGAGGCCCCTGCTTTCTTT. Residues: CSAREAPAFF.

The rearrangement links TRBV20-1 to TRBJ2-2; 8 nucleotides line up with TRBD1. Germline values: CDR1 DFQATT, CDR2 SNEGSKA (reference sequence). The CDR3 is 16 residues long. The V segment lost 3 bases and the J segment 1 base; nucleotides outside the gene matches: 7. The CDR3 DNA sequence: TGCAGTGCTAGGCCAACCGGGACAGGGAACACCGGGGAGCTGTTTTTT. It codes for CSARPTGTGNTGELFF.

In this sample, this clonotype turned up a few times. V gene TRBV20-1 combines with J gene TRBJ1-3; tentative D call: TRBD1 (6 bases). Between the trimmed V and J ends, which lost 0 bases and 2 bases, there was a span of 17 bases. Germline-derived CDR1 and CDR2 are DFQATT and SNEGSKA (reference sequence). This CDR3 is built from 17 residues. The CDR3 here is CSARDWPGQGPGNTIYF. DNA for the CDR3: TGCAGTGCTAGAGATTGGCCTGGCCAGGGGCCTGGAAACACCATATATTTT.